This TCR beta chain was identified in a study of cytomegalovirus exposure and HLA in healthy donors. Study-level findings and limits: In a later analysis, common viral pathogens appeared linked to several of the most significant clusters. TRBV6-2, TRBV6-3 and some other V segments were unresolvable in 87-base-pair reads.

As regards this clone: Its target is not known. The sample has other DNA sequences that encode this CDR3 too.

The PCR employed 60 Vbeta primers together with 13 Jbeta primers. Method: immunoSEQ multiplex PCR; TCRdb's copy keeps in-frame clones and lacks some. Here the sample spans about 160,000 clones, around four fifths being singletons. Germline loops: CDR1 SNHLY, CDR2 FYNNEI. CDR3 size: 13 residues. Trimming pared 9 bases from V and 4 bases from J, leaving 12 bases between. Healthy donors of bone marrow made up the group. The source is a man aged 18 to 35 in good health and CMV-seropositive. Sequencing was performed on PBMCs. This chain links TRBV2 with TRBJ2-2; D is perhaps TRBD2 (6 bases). In DNA form, the CDR3 reads TGTGCCAGTGGGCAGGGAGGCACCGGGGAGCTGTTTTTT. It codes for CASGQGGTGELFF.